Sequencing of this T cell receptor (beta chain) was carried out in a study of tissue T cells after allogeneic stem cell transplantation. About this clone: Antigen unknown. These gene names are mouse names. The CDR3 extends 1 residue past the end of the read, so its final part is completed from the germline J gene.

Noted time point: mouse harvest day 14 after allogeneic transplant. Mouse grafts combined 10^7 T-cell-depleted bone marrow cells with 10^6 splenic CD5+ T cells. B6 (H2b) cells into BALB/c (H2d) mice; tissues taken at day 7 or 14. With 3 bases clipped from V and 4 bases from J, the junction kept 3 bases outside the gene matches. The CDR3 is 15 residues long. CDR1 and CDR2 (germline): SNHLY, FYNGKV (reference sequence). The study, taken as a whole, reports: Only a limited share of tissue TCRs appeared in blood or spleen. Motif-based clustering found tissue-specific repertoire signatures shared across patients, though few clones were shared. This small cohort was clinically heterogeneous, and sampling depth was a limitation.

Measured with immunoSEQ multiplex PCR; TCRdb has only the in-frame clones, and not every one. The repertoire holds under 6,000 clones, about 30% seen once, with roughly 9.6% in the top ten. The V gene is TRBV3, the J gene TRBJ2-2; 9 bases agree with TRBD1. This TCR derives from a female BALB/c mouse given C57BL/6 T cells with graft-versus-host disease after an allogeneic hematopoietic cell transplant. The material sequenced was skin. The CDR3 reads CASSFTGGATGQLYF. The sequenced part of the CDR3 DNA is TGTGCCAGCAGCTTTACAGGGGGCGCCACCGGGCAGCTCTAC.